The entry below describes one TCR beta chain. Its specificity is unknown. The same CDR3 arises from other DNA sequences in this sample as well. This entry is derived from a study of cytomegalovirus exposure and HLA in healthy donors. Background on the study: Roughly 180 million T cells yielded more than 90 million unique TCR beta sequences in earlier analysis.

Trimming shortened V by 2 bases and J by 1 base, and 5 bases separated the two germline ends. The CDR3 extends over 13 amino acids. The germline V gene has CDR1 MNHEY and CDR2 SVGAGI. A multiplex PCR was run with 60 Vbeta primers and 13 Jbeta primers. TCRdb keeps only in-frame clones here, not all; method: immunoSEQ multiplex PCR. The sample includes 200,000 to 250,000 clones, around four fifths seen only once; the top ten take 1.7%. Study-wide results and caveats: Most sequenced TCRs were rare (though some public TCRs occurred in many donors).

The TCR sequence derives from a man aged 50 to 59 in good health and CMV-seronegative. The chain is built from TRBV6-5 and TRBJ1-1, with D possibly being TRBD1 (5 bases). Sequencing was carried out using PBMCs. CDR3 residues: CASSYRGNTEAFF. Written as DNA, the CDR3 is TGTGCCAGCAGTTACAGGGGGAACACTGAAGCTTTCTTT.